Listed here are 5 T cell receptor beta chains from one sample, sequenced in a study of blood T cells in healthy people across ages. With a J-beta primer mix and a sample-barcoded 5' primer, a second PCR ran 7 to 11 cycles. TCRdb reprocessed the 5' RACE reads via MiXCR and lists one record per CDR3 protein. This sample has roughly 1,700,000 distinct CDR3 sequences, with about 30% found just once. The sequencing input was blood. These receptor sequences come from a woman aged 25 to 45 in good health.

The table lists this clonotype with many counts. V gene TRBV29-1 combines with J gene TRBJ1-2; no reliable D call. V lost 3 bases to trimming and J lost 5 bases, with 7 bases between them. Germline CDR1 is SQVTM and CDR2 is ANQGSEA. The CDR3 totals 11 residues. The CDR3 sequence is CSVDLGYGYTF. CDR3 DNA: TGCAGCGTTGACCTGGGGTATGGCTACACCTTC. Filled out from reference TRBV29-1 and TRBJ1-2, the complete variable domain reads SAVISQKPSRDICQRGTSLTIQCQVDSQVTMMFWYRQQPGQSLTLIATANQGSEATYESGFVIDKFPISRPNLTFSTLTVSNMSPEDSSIYLCSVDLGYGYTFGSGTRLTVV.

There are a few counts of this clonotype. The V gene is TRBV6-2 or TRBV6-3, the J gene TRBJ2-1; TRBD2 agrees at 7 bases. The length of the CDR3 is 14 residues. Germline values: CDR1 MNHEY, CDR2 SVGEGT. The V segment lost 3 bases and the J segment 4 bases; nucleotides outside the gene matches: 3. The CDR3 is CASSYKGLYNEQFF. The CDR3 coding sequence is TGTGCCAGCAGTTATAAGGGACTATACAATGAGCAGTTCTTC.

The gene calls are TRBV7-9 and TRBJ2-7, with D perhaps given as TRBD1 or TRBD2 (5 bases each). Germline CDR1 reads SEHNR; CDR2 reads FQNEAQ (reference sequence). V was trimmed by 5 bases and J by 0 bases, leaving 14 bases between them. The CDR3 sequence is 15 residues long. In DNA form, the CDR3 reads TGTGCCAGCAGCCACGCGGGCAGGGTCTCCTACGAGCAGTACTTC. Translating it yields CASSHAGRVSYEQYF. The full variable domain, in which reference TRBV7-9 and TRBJ2-7 provide the parts outside the CDR3, is DTGVSQNPRHKITKRGQNVTFRCDPISEHNRLYWYRQTLGQGPEFLTYFQNEAQLEKSRLLSDRFSAERPKGSFSTLEIQRTEQGDSAMYLCASSHAGRVSYEQYFGPGTRLTVT.

This chain connects TRBV19 to TRBJ1-2; D is perhaps TRBD1 (5 bases). The ends were cut back, 5 bases at V and 8 bases at J, with 21 bases in the middle. CDR3 length: 15 amino acids. The germline gives CDR1 LNHDA, CDR2 SQIVND (reference sequence). CDR3 residues: CASSVPTGTRAGYTF. For the CDR3, the DNA is TGTGCCAGTAGTGTCCCGACCGGGACCCGGGCGGGCTACACCTTC.

Only a few counts were recorded for this clonotype. The chain is built from TRBV29-1 and TRBJ2-7; no clear D gene. The better agreement between TRBJ2-5 and the DNA end casts doubt on the J call. Germline V gene lookup returns CDR1 SQVTM and CDR2 ANQGSEA. The CDR3 covers 13 residues. DNA for the CDR3: TGCAGCGTTGTAAGGTGGAAGGGAGAGACCCAGTACTTC. Translation: CSVVRWKGETQYF.